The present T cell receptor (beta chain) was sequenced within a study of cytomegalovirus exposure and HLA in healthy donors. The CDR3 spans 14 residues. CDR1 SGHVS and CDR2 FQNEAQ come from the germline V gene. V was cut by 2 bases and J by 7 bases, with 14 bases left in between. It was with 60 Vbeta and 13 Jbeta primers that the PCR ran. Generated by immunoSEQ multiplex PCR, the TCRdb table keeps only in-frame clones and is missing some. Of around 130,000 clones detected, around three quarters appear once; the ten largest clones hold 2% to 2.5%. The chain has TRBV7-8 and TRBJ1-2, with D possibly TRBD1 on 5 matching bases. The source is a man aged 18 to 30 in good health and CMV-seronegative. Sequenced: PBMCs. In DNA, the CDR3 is TGTGCCAGCAGCTTAATGGGGCAGCGAGGTGGCTACACCTTC. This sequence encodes CASSLMGQRGGYTF.